This T cell receptor beta chain emerged from a study of response to subunit inactivated influenza vaccine. Points from the study as a whole: The authors put forward the suggestion that each seasonal influenza vaccination may bring in only a limited number of new T cells.

MiXCR was run by TCRdb on the RT-PCR reads, yielding one entry per CDR3 protein. The sample consists of 710,000 or so distinct CDR3 sequences, around 16% of them appearing once. About this clonotype itself: The target antigen is unknown.

The V end was cut by 1 base, the J end by 1 base, with 14 bases between. The CDR3 runs to 15 residues. Germline assignment: CDR1 DFQATT and CDR2 SNEGSKA (reference sequence). The chain has TRBV20-1 and TRBJ2-7; D is ambiguous. The TCR comes from a man aged 45 to 65 who received an inactivated influenza vaccine. Sample: PBMCs from blood, taken about 12 days after vaccination. CDR3 residues: CSARGKGQISYEQYF. The CDR3 DNA reads TGCAGTGCTAGAGGGAAGGGTCAAATTTCCTACGAGCAGTACTTC.